The source of this TCR beta chain is a study of blood T cell repertoires in COVID-19. Study at large: Sample material is recorded as cDNA or gDNA derived from T cells, B-cell-depleted T cells, or PBMCs.

The CDR3 has 14 amino acids. V was shortened by 8 bases and J by 0 bases, with 11 bases between the two germline ends. Per the germline V gene, CDR1 is MRHNA and CDR2 is SNTAGT. Across 20 to 25 US areas, participants ranged in age from about 18 to 90 years. Sequencing used immunoSEQ multiplex PCR; TCRdb keeps in-frame clones, though not all of them. This repertoire shows about 220,000 clones, around 89% found once; its top ten account for around 16%. This TCR was sampled from a man aged 25-40 years who had been exposed to COVID-19. Sequencing was carried out using PBMCs or T cells enriched from blood (not recorded which). This chain uses TRBV6-4 with TRBJ1-5, with unresolved D. CDR3: CASALEHSNQPQHF. CDR3 sequence (DNA): TGTGCCAGCGCTCTAGAACATAGCAATCAGCCCCAGCATTTT.